The 15 T cell receptor beta chains listed next were all sequenced from one sample in a study of blood T cell repertoires in COVID-19. Profiled with immunoSEQ multiplex PCR; TCRdb holds only in-frame clones, not every one. The top ten clones hold 6% to 8.5% of a sample with 130,000 or so clones, approximately 90% of them seen once. Sequenced input: peripheral blood. These receptors all come from a man aged 45-65 years with acute or convalescent COVID-19.

The chain carries TRBV7-6 and TRBJ1-2, with TRBD1 matching over 9 bases. Germline loops: CDR1 SGHVS, CDR2 FNYEAQ. There are 15 residues in the CDR3. With V trimmed by 0 bases and J by 3 bases, 2 bases remained unmatched. This CDR3 reads CASSLATGGDYGYTF. The CDR3 DNA follows: TGTGCCAGCAGCTTAGCGACAGGGGGGGACTATGGCTACACCTTC.

V is TRBV29-1 and J is TRBJ2-1; tentative D call: TRBD1 (5 bases). There are 11 residues in the CDR3. CDR1 and CDR2 (germline): SQVTM, ANQGSEA. Trimming stripped 5 bases from V and 6 bases from J, with 8 bases between. The CDR3 DNA follows: TGCAGCGTTCCCGACAGCAATGAGCAGTTCTTC. Translation gives CSVPDSNEQFF.

The chain uses TRBV5-6 and TRBJ1-1; weak D call: TRBD1 (5 bases). CDR3 length: 14 residues. Trimming shortened V by 1 base and J by 7 bases, and 14 bases separated the two germline ends. Germline CDR1 SGHDT, CDR2 YYEEEE. The CDR3 spells CASSLSGRGGEAFF. CDR3 bases: TGTGCCAGCAGCTTGTCAGGAAGGGGTGGTGAAGCTTTCTTT.

The chain couples TRBV6-1 to TRBJ1-2; D is possibly TRBD1 (5 bases). The CDR3 sequence is 13 residues long. Trimming took 2 bases from V and 7 from J, leaving 11 bases between them. The V gene's germline CDR1 is MNHNS and CDR2 SASEGT. The CDR3 here is CASSERRQSGYTF. The CDR3 coding sequence is TGTGCCAGCAGTGAAAGGAGACAGAGTGGCTACACCTTC.

The chain has TRBV5-1 and TRBJ2-7; tentative D call: TRBD1 (6 bases). Trimming stripped 0 bases from V and 4 bases from J, with 17 bases between. The germline V gene has CDR1 SGHRS and CDR2 YFSETQ. There are 16 residues in the CDR3. DNA of the CDR3: TGCGCCAGCAGCTTGGCCGCCGGACAGATTAATTACGAGCAGTACTTC. Translated: CASSLAAGQINYEQYF.

The J gene is TRBJ2-3, the V gene TRBV3-1 (or the pseudogene TRBV3-2), with D tentatively TRBD1 (6 bases). This CDR3 is built from 17 residues. The V and J ends lost 1 base and 0 bases respectively, with 14 bases between them. CDR1 LGHDT and CDR2 YNNKEL come from the germline V gene (reference sequence). The CDR3: CASSQATGLTSTDTQYF. Written as DNA, the CDR3 is TGTGCCAGCAGCCAAGCAACAGGGCTCACTAGCACAGATACGCAGTATTTT.

V and J are TRBV7-2 and TRBJ2-1; D is uncertain. Germline CDR1 is SGHTA and CDR2 is FQGNSA. There are 15 residues in the CDR3. Trimming took 1 base from V and 4 from J, leaving 11 bases between them. The CDR3 reads CASSLVSPLYNEQFF. The DNA of the CDR3 is TGTGCCAGCAGCTTAGTATCCCCCTTATACAATGAGCAGTTCTTC. The full variable domain, its missing parts supplied by reference TRBV7-2 and TRBJ2-1, is GAGVSQSPSNKVTEKGKDVELRCDPISGHTALYWYRQSLGQGLEFLIYFQGNSAPDKSGLPSDRFSAERTGGSVSTLTIQRTQQEDSAVYLCASSLVSPLYNEQFFGPGTRLTVL.

The rearrangement joins TRBV11-3 to TRBJ2-7; 9 bases map to TRBD2. The V segment lost 3 bases and the J segment 6 bases; nucleotides outside the gene matches: 12. Germline CDR1 and CDR2: SGHNT and YENEEA. The CDR3 extends over 16 amino acids. CDR3 region: CASSFSAGAGGGEQYF. As DNA, the CDR3 is TGTGCCAGCAGCTTTTCGGCGGGAGCGGGAGGAGGCGAGCAGTACTTC.

The chain combines TRBV7-2 with TRBJ1-1; 7 bases align to TRBD1. The germline V gene has CDR1 SGHTA and CDR2 FQGNSA. CDR3 size: 14 residues. V shed 5 bases, J shed 5 bases, and the junction held 8 bases outside the gene matches. CDR3 sequence reads: CASSREGAVTEAFF. In DNA form, the CDR3 reads TGTGCCAGCAGCAGAGAGGGGGCGGTAACTGAAGCTTTCTTT.

J is TRBJ1-1 and V is TRBV30, with D maybe TRBD1 (6 bases). The CDR3 is 14 residues long. V lost 8 bases, J lost 5 bases, and 21 bases lay in between. Germline CDR1 is GTSNPN and CDR2 is SVGIG (reference sequence). The CDR3 here is CAGGDPGRGTEAFF. Written as DNA, the CDR3 is TGTGCCGGGGGGGACCCCGGGAGGGGGACTGAAGCTTTCTTT.

The chain couples TRBV11-3 to TRBJ2-2; D is possibly TRBD2 (6 bases). V lost 5 bases and J 6 bases, leaving 19 bases between the germline ends. Germline lookup yields CDR1 SGHNT and CDR2 YENEEA. The CDR3 covers 16 residues. The CDR3 region has the DNA TGTGCCAGCAGCATCCGGACGGGGACTGTCGCCGGGGAGCTGTTTTTT. Translated: CASSIRTGTVAGELFF.

V and J are TRBV12-5 and TRBJ1-2; D perhaps matches TRBD1 (5 bases). V was pared by 6 bases and J by 3 bases, with 11 bases between. Germline V gene lookup returns CDR1 LGHNT and CDR2 FRNRAP. The CDR3 spans 13 residues. DNA of the CDR3: TGTGCTAGTGGGTGGGACTCGGACTATGGCTACACCTTC. Translated: CASGWDSDYGYTF.

The rearrangement joins TRBV2 to TRBJ1-2; weak D call: TRBD1 (6 bases). CDR1 is SNHLY, CDR2 FYNNEI, per germline. The CDR3 contains 13 residues. Trimming removed 8 bases from V and 6 bases from J, with 16 bases in between. The CDR3 region is CASFGGRPDGYTF. CDR3 coding DNA: TGTGCCAGCTTCGGGGGGCGCCCGGATGGCTACACCTTC.

The rearrangement links TRBV29-1 to TRBJ2-7, with D possibly being TRBD2 (6 bases). Trimming left V 6 bases short and J 6 bases short, with 15 bases between. Germline lookup yields CDR1 SQVTM and CDR2 ANQGSEA. CDR3 length: 12 residues. CDR3 residues: CSVRVRGLEQYF. The CDR3 DNA reads TGCAGCGTCCGCGTGCGGGGACTCGAGCAGTACTTC.

The chain is built from TRBV27 and TRBJ2-7; no firm D call. Germline CDR1 is MNHEY and CDR2 is SMNVEV (reference sequence). CDR3 length equals 12 residues. Trimming took 4 bases from V and 0 from J, leaving 4 bases between them. As DNA, the CDR3 is TGTGCCAGCAGTTCCCTCTCCTACGAGCAGTACTTC. It encodes CASSSLSYEQYF.